The 5 T cell receptor beta chains below all came from one sample that was sequenced in a study of shared clonotypes between healthy human individuals. Sequencing used immunoSEQ multiplex PCR; TCRdb keeps in-frame clones, though not all of them. This table has some 740,000 clones, over 90% appearing once. Naive CD8 populations comprised CD45RO-negative cells positively selected for CCR7, excluding terminally differentiated effector memory CD45RA+ cells. The sample consisted of naive CD8+ T cells sorted from blood. These receptors came from a man aged 25-45 years in good health.

The rearrangement joins TRBV23-1 to TRBJ1-1; D is possibly TRBD1 (5 bases). TRBV23-1 is an ORF, and what it does is uncertain. This CDR3 has 13 residues. V lost 8 bases and J lost 10, with 20 bases in between. CDR3 amino acids: CASQRGRGSGAFF. The CDR3 DNA sequence: TGCGCCAGCCAGCGGGGAAGGGGTTCGGGAGCTTTCTTT.

The chain couples TRBV4-1 to TRBJ1-2; D possibly corresponds to TRBD1 (5 bases). The CDR3 consists of 13 residues. Germline V gene lookup returns CDR1 MGHRA and CDR2 YSYEKL. V dropped 3 bases and J dropped 6 bases, with 11 bases sitting between them. The CDR3 loop reads CASSHQGSDGYTF. Here the CDR3 DNA reads TGCGCCAGCAGCCATCAGGGTTCGGATGGCTACACCTTC.

The rearrangement joins TRBV7-2 to TRBJ2-2; D unresolved. Trimming stripped 1 base from V and 8 bases from J, with 5 bases between. The CDR3 has 12 amino acids. CDR1 is SGHTA, CDR2 FQGNSA, per germline. CDR3 loop: CASSLDRGELFF. CDR3 DNA sequence: TGTGCCAGCAGCTTAGACCGGGGGGAGCTGTTTTTT.

The chain has TRBV18 and TRBJ2-7; TRBD2 might be the D (7 bases). CDR1 is KGHSH, CDR2 LQKENI, per germline. V gave up 0 bases and J gave up 2 bases, with 14 bases separating them. The CDR3 is 16 amino acids. DNA for the CDR3: TGTGCCAGCTCACCACCGGGGGGGGCGCCTGCCTACGAGCAGTACTTC. Translation gives CASSPPGGAPAYEQYF.

V gene TRBV6-6 combines with J gene TRBJ2-5, with D possibly being TRBD1 (5 bases). CDR3 size: 15 residues. V dropped 2 bases and J dropped 3 bases, with 13 bases sitting between them. Looked up from germline, CDR1 is MNHNY and CDR2 is SVGAGI (reference sequence). CDR3 amino acids: CASSYRNDREETQYF. The CDR3 DNA sequence: TGTGCCAGCAGTTACCGAAATGACAGAGAAGAGACCCAGTACTTC.